These 17 T cell receptor beta chains originate from one sample sequenced in a study of blood T cell repertoires in COVID-19. Assay used: immunoSEQ multiplex PCR; TCRdb lists only in-frame clones, some missing. The sample consists of roughly 260,000 clones, approximately 85% of them appearing once. Sequencing was carried out using PBMCs or T cells enriched from blood (not recorded which). The receptors originated from a woman aged 50 to 65 who had recovered from COVID-19.

The chain joins TRBV13 to TRBJ1-2; TRBD1 matches at 11 bases. Per germline, CDR1 PRHDT and CDR2 FYEKMQ (reference sequence). The CDR3 contains 16 residues. Trimming took 5 bases from V and 4 from J; bases not matched to a gene: 9. The CDR3 sequence: CASSIRTGGSGYGYTF. Here the CDR3 DNA reads TGTGCCAGCAGCATAAGGACAGGGGGCTCGGGCTATGGCTACACCTTC.

DNA for the CDR3: TGTGCCAGCAGTGAGGGAAACAGGATCGCGTTGACCCAGTACTTC. It translates to CASSEGNRIALTQYF. The chain couples TRBV25-1 to TRBJ2-5; tentative D call: TRBD1 (5 bases). Germline V gene sequence: CDR1 MGHDK, CDR2 SYGVNS. The CDR3 has 15 residues. Deletions cut 3 bases from V and 7 bases from J, with 18 bases between.

This chain uses TRBV28 with TRBJ2-1; 16 nucleotides align to TRBD2. The trim removed 7 bases at V and 12 bases at J, leaving 12 bases unmatched. CDR3 size: 16 residues. Germline CDR1 and CDR2: MDHEN and SYDVKM. The chain's CDR3 is CASIDSGTSGREGQFF. Here the CDR3 DNA reads TGTGCCAGCATCGATTCAGGGACTAGCGGGAGGGAGGGGCAGTTCTTC.

V and J are TRBV29-1 and TRBJ1-4; the match to TRBD1 covers 7 bases. The CDR3 totals 16 residues. CDR1 and CDR2 (germline): SQVTM, ANQGSEA. V gave up 4 bases and J gave up 2 bases; unmatched junction bases: 10. The DNA for the CDR3 is TGCAGCGTTGCGTTTGGCAGGGGGATCACTAATGAAAAACTGTTTTTT. This encodes CSVAFGRGITNEKLFF.

The chain uses TRBV27 and TRBJ2-7, with D tentatively TRBD2 (7 bases). CDR1 and CDR2 from the germline V gene are MNHEY and SMNVEV (reference sequence). V dropped 4 bases and J dropped 6 bases, with 22 bases sitting between them. The length of the CDR3 is 16 residues. The CDR3 DNA reads as TGTGCCAGCAGTTGGGGGGCCGGCGGGAGAGCGGGCGAGCAGTACTTC. Protein sequence: CASSWGAGGRAGEQYF.

The V call is TRBV24-1, the J call TRBJ2-7; 8 bases align to TRBD2. This CDR3 has 13 residues. V lost 3 bases to trimming and J lost 6 bases; unmatched junction nucleotides: 3. Germline-derived CDR1 and CDR2 are KGHDR and SFDVKD. The CDR3 region is CATSDGTSPEQYF. The DNA of the CDR3 is TGTGCCACCAGTGATGGGACTAGTCCCGAGCAGTACTTC.

The chain combines TRBV19 with TRBJ1-2, with 10 positions matching TRBD1. Germline CDR1 LNHDA, CDR2 SQIVND (reference sequence). This CDR3 is 16 amino acids long. The V gene end was trimmed by 5 bases and the J gene end by 4 bases; junction bases not matched to a gene: 10. The CDR3 DNA reads as TGTGCCAGTAGTGCCCCAGACAGGGGGCTGGCCTATGGCTACACCTTC. It encodes CASSAPDRGLAYGYTF.

The chain employs TRBV5-4 and TRBJ2-7, with 9 bases that match TRBD2. Looked up from germline, CDR1 is SGHNT and CDR2 is YYREEE (reference sequence). Trimming at V came to 0 bases and at J to 3 bases, leaving 4 bases not matched to a gene. There are 15 residues in the CDR3. The CDR3 loop is CASSLGLAGSYEQYF. CDR3 in DNA: TGTGCCAGCAGCTTGGGGCTAGCGGGAAGCTACGAGCAGTACTTC.

The gene calls are TRBV12-5 and TRBJ2-7; 9 nucleotides match TRBD1. Per germline, CDR1 LGHNT and CDR2 FRNRAP. Trimming at V came to 4 bases and at J to 3 bases, leaving 7 bases not matched to a gene. The CDR3 loop spans 15 amino acids. The CDR3 DNA is TGTGCTAGTGGTTCATCCGGGACAGGGTTCTACGAGCAGTACTTC. This encodes CASGSSGTGFYEQYF.

Only one count was recorded for this clone. The V gene is TRBV10-3, the J gene TRBJ1-5; 9 bases line up with TRBD1. CDR1 and CDR2 (germline): ENHRY, SYGVKD. V gave up 5 bases and J gave up 1 base; unmatched junction bases: 6. CDR3 length: 16 residues. Here the CDR3 reads CAISRGQGESNQPQHF. DNA of the CDR3: TGTGCCATCAGTAGGGGACAGGGAGAAAGCAATCAGCCCCAGCATTTT.

The chain joins TRBV28 to TRBJ1-3, with 9 bases identical to TRBD1. V shed 6 bases and J 8 bases; nucleotides not matched to a gene: 8. The CDR3 is 14 residues long. CDR1 MDHEN and CDR2 SYDVKM come from the germline V gene. The CDR3 coding sequence is TGTGCCAGCAGCGGACAGGGGATAGGACACACCATATATTTT. Protein sequence: CASSGQGIGHTIYF.

The chain employs TRBV7-9 and TRBJ1-1, with 11 bases identical to TRBD1. The germline V gene encodes CDR1 SEHNR and CDR2 FQNEAQ (reference sequence). The V gene end was trimmed by 5 bases and the J gene end by 11 bases; junction bases not matched to a gene: 13. The CDR3 runs 15 residues. This CDR3 reads CASSLRTGGSSGAFF. CDR3 coding DNA: TGTGCCAGCAGCCTTAGGACAGGGGGCTCTAGTGGGGCTTTCTTT.

This chain links TRBV5-1 with TRBJ2-1; TRBD2 matches 11 bases. The V and J ends lost 0 bases and 6 bases, in that order; junction bases with no gene match: 2. The CDR3 sequence is 15 residues long. The germline gives CDR1 SGHRS, CDR2 YFSETQ. CDR3 amino acids: CASSLVTSGSNEQFF. The DNA of the CDR3 is TGCGCCAGCAGCTTGGTCACTAGCGGGAGCAATGAGCAGTTCTTC.

In this sample, this clone turned up a few times. The chain recombines TRBV9 with TRBJ2-7; D is uncertain. Germline CDR1 is SGDLS and CDR2 is YYNGEE. The CDR3 covers 14 residues. With 4 bases removed from V and 2 bases from J, the gap between germline ends came to 13 bases. The CDR3 sequence: CASSLSSNPYEQYF. Written as DNA, the CDR3 is TGTGCCAGCAGCCTTAGTAGCAATCCCTACGAGCAGTACTTC.

This chain links TRBV5-1 with TRBJ2-5; TRBD1 is a possible D gene (6 bases). From germline, CDR1 is SGHRS and CDR2 YFSETQ. V was shortened by 0 bases and J by 5 bases, with 14 bases between the two germline ends. The CDR3 is made up of 15 amino acids. Written as DNA, the CDR3 is TGCGCCAGCAGCTTGGCAGGGGCGATAGTTGAGACCCAGTACTTC. Its protein is CASSLAGAIVETQYF.

The CDR3 loop is CASSTGVGDYGYTF. DNA of the CDR3: TGCGCCAGCAGCACAGGGGTCGGAGACTATGGCTACACCTTC. V and J are TRBV5-1 and TRBJ1-2; 7 positions match TRBD1. Trimming removed 4 bases from V and 3 bases from J; junction bases left unmatched: 6. There are 14 residues in the CDR3. Germline assignment: CDR1 SGHRS and CDR2 YFSETQ.

This chain connects TRBV5-1 to TRBJ1-5; D is possibly TRBD1 (6 bases). Germline values: CDR1 SGHRS, CDR2 YFSETQ. This CDR3 is built from 15 residues. V lost 3 bases to trimming and J lost 7 bases, with 17 bases between them. The CDR3 reads CASSSSGELRQPQHF. The CDR3 DNA follows: TGCGCCAGCAGCTCTTCAGGGGAGTTAAGGCAGCCCCAGCATTTT.